Listed here are 12 T cell receptor beta chains from one sample, sequenced in a study of CD8+ T cells in alopecia areata (dated by TCRdb to about 2018). In the paper's terms, the time point label means: 24 weeks on oral tofacitinib. The meaning of the sample's treatment or condition label: oral pan-JAK inhibitor, 5-10 mg twice daily. The library was obtained by the immunoSEQ multiplex PCR assay. RNA was extracted from all samples and reverse transcribed into cDNA, which served as template for TCR sequencing. The table was pulled from immuneACCESS by TCRdb, which kept in-frame rearrangements only. Such tables lose some clones; where checked, under half of the loss comes from unresolved V genes, and the rest has no known cause. The sample records over 150,000 clones, 60% to 75% of which are singletons. The ten largest clones take up approximately 15% of the sample. The specimen comprised CD4+ T cells sorted from blood, sampled at week 24, from a patient treated with tofacitinib. The source of these receptors is a human donor with alopecia areata.

This chain links TRBV14 with TRBJ2-7; 8 nucleotides align to TRBD2. The CDR3 loop spans 15 amino acids. Germline CDR1 and CDR2: SGHDN and FVKESK. V trimming: 3 bases; J trimming: 1 base; junction bases outside the gene matches: 5. The CDR3 DNA sequence: TGTGCCAGCAGCCACGGCGGGGGGCTTTCCTACGAGCAGTACTTC. It translates to CASSHGGGLSYEQYF.

This clone was seen a few times. The V and J genes are TRBV29-1 and TRBJ1-1, with a weak D call TRBD1 (5 bases). This CDR3 is built from 11 residues. V was cut by 7 bases and J by 1 base, with 7 bases left in between. Germline V gene sequence: CDR1 SQVTM, CDR2 ANQGSEA. The CDR3 DNA reads as TGCAGCGACAGGACGAACACTGAAGCTTTCTTT. Protein: CSDRTNTEAFF.

This clone was detected a few times. V and J are TRBV10-3 and TRBJ2-1; 7 nucleotides align to TRBD2. Germline CDR1 is ENHRY and CDR2 is SYGVKD. V shed 2 bases, J shed 6 bases, and the junction held 4 bases outside the gene matches. The CDR3 totals 14 residues. The CDR3 region is CAISERGVGNEQFF. The CDR3 DNA is TGTGCCATCAGTGAGCGGGGGGTGGGCAATGAGCAGTTCTTC.

The chain links TRBV13 to TRBJ1-3; D is undetermined. The V gene's germline CDR1 is PRHDT and CDR2 FYEKMQ (reference sequence). The CDR3 length is 14 residues. V was shortened by 0 bases and J by 1 base, with 4 bases between the two germline ends. CDR3 nucleotides: TGTGCCAGCAGCTTAGGACATTCTGGAAACACCATATATTTT. Its translation is CASSLGHSGNTIYF.

The chain combines TRBV7-9 with TRBJ2-2; possibly TRBD2 for D (6 bases). The CDR3 spans 16 residues. Germline lookup yields CDR1 SEHNR and CDR2 FQNEAQ (reference sequence). The V gene lost 3 bases and the J gene lost 7 bases, with 18 bases spanning the gap. The CDR3 spells CASSLRAGRNGGELFF. The CDR3 DNA reads as TGTGCCAGCAGCTTGAGGGCGGGGCGAAACGGCGGGGAGCTGTTTTTT.

The chain has TRBV2 and TRBJ1-6; D is possibly TRBD1 (6 bases). Germline CDR1 SNHLY, CDR2 FYNNEI. The germline V and J ends were trimmed by 2 bases and 10 bases, with 15 bases remaining between them. There are 15 residues in the CDR3. This CDR3 reads CASSETGAIGSPLHF. The CDR3 DNA reads TGTGCCAGCAGTGAAACGGGGGCTATAGGCTCACCCCTCCACTTT.

The V and J genes are TRBV7-9 and TRBJ2-5; D uncertain. The V gene's germline CDR1 is SEHNR and CDR2 FQNEAQ (reference sequence). Trimming cost V 1 base and J 4 bases, with 10 bases left between them. CDR3 length: 14 amino acids. The CDR3 DNA follows: TGTGCCAGCAGCTTAGGAACGGCAGGAGAGACCCAGTACTTC. Residues: CASSLGTAGETQYF. Variable domain in full (rest from reference TRBV7-9 and TRBJ2-5): DTGVSQNPRHKITKRGQNVTFRCDPISEHNRLYWYRQTLGQGPEFLTYFQNEAQLEKSRLLSDRFSAERPKGSFSTLEIQRTEQGDSAMYLCASSLGTAGETQYFGPGTRLLVL.

The chain joins TRBV19 to TRBJ1-5, with TRBD1 matching 8 bases. The CDR3 is 15 amino acids. Germline V gene sequence: CDR1 LNHDA, CDR2 SQIVND (reference sequence). V lost 9 bases and J lost 0; bases outside the gene matches: 7. For the CDR3, the DNA is TGTGCCAGCACGGACAGGGCCTATAGCAATCAGCCCCAGCATTTT. Residues: CASTDRAYSNQPQHF.

This clone was observed a handful of times. The V and J genes are TRBV6-1 and TRBJ2-7; D gene uncertain. Trimming stripped 6 bases from V and 1 base from J, with 13 bases between. Germline V gene data show CDR1 as MNHNS and CDR2 as SASEGT. The CDR3 is made up of 14 amino acids. The CDR3 spells CASSKMVQSYEQYF. The CDR3 region has the DNA TGTGCCAGCAGCAAGATGGTGCAATCCTACGAGCAGTACTTC.

J is TRBJ2-7 and V is TRBV29-1; possibly TRBD1 for D (6 bases). Trimming removed 7 bases at V and 4 bases at J, with 14 bases between. The CDR3 consists of 12 residues. The germline gives CDR1 SQVTM, CDR2 ANQGSEA. The CDR3 protein is CSAQDSGYEQYF. The CDR3 DNA reads TGCAGCGCTCAGGACAGCGGATACGAGCAGTACTTC.

CDR3 loop: CAISPDSNQPQHF. The CDR3 nucleotides are TGTGCCATCAGCCCGGATAGCAATCAGCCCCAGCATTTT. The V and J genes are TRBV10-3 and TRBJ1-5; D ambiguous. This CDR3 comprises 13 residues. The V gene lost 6 bases and the J gene lost 0 bases, with 6 bases spanning the gap. Germline values: CDR1 ENHRY, CDR2 SYGVKD.

This clone was counted a few times. The junction shows a germline mismatch at one end, possibly a read error. The chain uses TRBV7-7 and TRBJ2-5; 8 bases match TRBD2. Germline V gives CDR1 SSHAT, CDR2 FNYEAQ (reference sequence). The CDR3 consists of 16 residues. Here the CDR3 reads CASSPTWRGDQETQYF. The CDR3 DNA sequence: TGTGCTAGCAGCCCGACCTGGCGGGGGGACCAAGAGACCCAGTACTTC.